This T cell receptor (beta chain) was documented in a study of T cell responses to AZD1222 COVID-19 vaccine. Generated by immunoSEQ multiplex PCR, the TCRdb table keeps only in-frame clones and is missing some. Counted here are under 150,000 clones, about 91% occurring once; the ten biggest clones make up 1.6%. The CDR3 is 12 amino acids. Germline CDR1 and CDR2: SQVTM and ANQGSEA. Trimming pared 2 bases from V and 8 bases from J, leaving 12 bases between. Whole-study findings and limits: Two AZD1222 administrations were followed by greater Spike-specific TCR breadth and depth. In the spike-specific TCR repertoire, nearly half reportedly target unmutated variant regions.

A note on this clone: The antigen remains undetermined.

This specimen consisted of peripheral blood, obtained 28 days after the second AZD1222 dose. This receptor was identified in an adult who received the AZD1222 COVID-19 vaccine. The gene calls are TRBV29-1 and TRBJ1-1; D unclear. CDR3 bases: TGCAGCGTTGAACCAAATGGGCAGGAAGCTTTCTTT. Translated, it gives CSVEPNGQEAFF.